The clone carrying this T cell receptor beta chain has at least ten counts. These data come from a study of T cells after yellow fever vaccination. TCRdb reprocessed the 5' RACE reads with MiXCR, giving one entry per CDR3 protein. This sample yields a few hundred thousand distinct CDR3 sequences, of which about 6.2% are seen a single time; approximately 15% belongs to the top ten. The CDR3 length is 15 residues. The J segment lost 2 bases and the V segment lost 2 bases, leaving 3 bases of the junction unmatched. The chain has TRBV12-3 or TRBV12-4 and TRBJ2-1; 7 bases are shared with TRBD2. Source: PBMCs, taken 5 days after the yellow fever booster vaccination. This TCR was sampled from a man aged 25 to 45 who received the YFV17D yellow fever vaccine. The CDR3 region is CASSLRDYAYNEQFF. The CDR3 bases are TGTGCCAGCAGTTTACGGGACTACGCCTACAATGAGCAGTTCTTC.